This T cell receptor (beta chain) was recorded in a study of blood T cell repertoires in COVID-19. About the study: Material from acute and convalescent COVID-19 was sourced from the United States, Italy and Spain. T cells, B-cell-depleted T cells, or PBMCs provided the cDNA or gDNA that served as material.

V shed 6 bases and J 1 base; nucleotides not matched to a gene: 4. The germline gives CDR1 SGHNT, CDR2 YENEEA. This CDR3 is 17 amino acids long. Some clones are missing from TCRdb's copy, which holds only in-frame ones; the method was immunoSEQ multiplex PCR. The table lists more than 110,000 clones, approximately 79% of them singletons. The TCR was taken from a man aged 55 to 70 with acute or convalescent COVID-19. The chain recombines TRBV11-3 with TRBJ2-1; 15 nucleotides line up with TRBD2. The specimen sequenced was peripheral blood. CDR3 bases: TGTGCCAGCAGTCAGGGACTAGCGGGAGGTTCCTACAATGAGCAGTTCTTC. Encoded protein: CASSQGLAGGSYNEQFF.